Below, 20 T cell receptor beta chains from the same sample are listed, as sequenced in a study of blood T cells in healthy people across ages (dated by TCRdb to 2015 to 2017). Library preparation employed 5' RACE. Sequenced using an Illumina HiSeq 2500. A second PCR of roughly 7 to 11 cycles was performed with a sample-barcoded 5' primer and a J-beta primer mix. TCRdb passed the public sequencing reads through fastp at Q25 and MiXCR, retaining productive beta sequences. For every CDR3 protein sequence, its rows merge into one entry that carries the most common genes and DNA. The sample yields 1.2 million to 1.5 million distinct CDR3 sequences; 42% were counted once. Approximately 7.9% of the sample belongs to the ten largest clones. Sequencing was performed on blood. These TCRs come from a woman aged 18-30 years in good health.

This clonotype has more than one count but fewer than ten. The chain employs TRBV20-1 and TRBJ2-1; TRBD2 matches 16 bases. V dropped 5 bases and J dropped 13; count of bases not matched to a gene: 11. The CDR3 runs 15 residues. Germline V lookup: CDR1 DFQATT, CDR2 SNEGSKA (reference sequence). In DNA form, the CDR3 reads TGCAGTGCTCCGCCCGGGACTAGCGGGAGGGCTCCCCAGTTCTTC. Encoded protein: CSAPPGTSGRAPQFF.

V and J are TRBV4-2 and TRBJ2-1, with TRBD2 matching over 9 bases. Germline-derived CDR1 and CDR2 are LGHNA and YNFKEQ. CDR3 length: 15 amino acids. Trimming removed 0 bases from V and 6 bases from J; junction bases left unmatched: 3. CDR3: CASSQDGTSPNEQFF. The CDR3 DNA reads as TGTGCCAGCAGCCAAGATGGGACTAGCCCCAATGAGCAGTTCTTC.

This clonotype was seen more than once but under ten times. V usage is TRBV20-1 and J usage is TRBJ2-3, with 9 bases fitting TRBD1. Germline lookup yields CDR1 DFQATT and CDR2 SNEGSKA (reference sequence). Trimming at V came to 0 bases and at J to 1 base, leaving 2 bases not matched to a gene. The CDR3 contains 15 residues. CDR3 in DNA: TGCAGTGCTAGAGATAGGGACAGGGGCACAGATACGCAGTATTTT. Translating it yields CSARDRDRGTDTQYF.

This chain links TRBV10-3 with TRBJ2-1, with D perhaps given as TRBD1 or TRBD2 (6 bases each). Germline loops: CDR1 ENHRY, CDR2 SYGVKD. Trimming cost V 0 bases and J 12 bases, with 12 bases left between them. This CDR3 has 13 amino acids. This chain's CDR3 is CAISESGGYGQFF. CDR3 coding DNA: TGTGCCATCAGTGAGTCAGGGGGGTACGGGCAGTTCTTC.

This clonotype was seen a few times. The J gene is TRBJ2-7, the V gene TRBV12-3 or TRBV12-4; D is unclear. This CDR3 spans 14 amino acids. The V end lost 0 bases, the J end lost 3 bases, and 9 bases lay between the germline ends. CDR3 DNA sequence: TGTGCCAGCAGTTTAGCAGGGTACGGCTACGAGCAGTACTTC. It codes for CASSLAGYGYEQYF.

This clonotype was observed a handful of times. The chain combines TRBV2 with TRBJ1-4; 7 nucleotides agree with TRBD1. Germline V gene data show CDR1 as SNHLY and CDR2 as FYNNEI. The CDR3 extends over 15 amino acids. V lost 3 bases and J lost 8; bases outside the gene matches: 9. CDR3: CASSDRDSPIEKLFF. The CDR3 DNA reads TGTGCCAGCAGTGATCGGGACAGCCCTATCGAAAAACTGTTTTTT.

This chain connects TRBV27 to TRBJ2-3; 8 positions match TRBD1. Per the germline V gene, CDR1 is MNHEY and CDR2 is SMNVEV (reference sequence). J lost 4 bases, V lost 8 bases, and 11 bases had no gene match. The CDR3 is 15 residues long. CDR3 DNA sequence: TGTGCCAGCGCAAAGGACAGGGTGTTCTCAGATACGCAGTATTTT. Translated, it gives CASAKDRVFSDTQYF.

The chain carries TRBV28 and TRBJ1-3; no definite D call. Per the germline V gene, CDR1 is MDHEN and CDR2 is SYDVKM. V shed 5 bases and J shed 4 bases, with 12 bases lying between them. The CDR3 extends over 14 amino acids. The CDR3 here is CASSRSVAGNTIYF. In DNA form, the CDR3 reads TGTGCCAGCAGTCGGTCGGTGGCGGGAAACACCATATATTTT. The full variable domain, its missing parts supplied by reference TRBV28 and TRBJ1-3, is DVKVTQSSRYLVKRTGEKVFLECVQDMDHENMFWYRQDPGLGLRLIYFSYDVKMKEKGDIPEGYSVSREKKERFSLILESASTNQTSMYLCASSRSVAGNTIYFGEGSWLTVV.

The CDR3 DNA is TGCGCCAGCAGCCAAGGTTTTATGGGGACTAGCAGCTACAATGAGCAGTACTTC. This gives the protein CASSQGFMGTSSYNEQYF. The chain recombines TRBV4-1 with TRBJ2-7; TRBD2 matches 9 bases. CDR1 MGHRA and CDR2 YSYEKL come from the germline V gene. The CDR3 is 18 residues long. The J segment lost 7 bases and the V segment lost 1 base, leaving 17 bases of the junction unmatched.

This clonotype was seen ten or more times. The rearrangement joins TRBV12-3 or TRBV12-4 to TRBJ2-1; the D is unclear. This CDR3 has 14 residues. Between the trimmed V and J ends, which lost 3 bases and 0 bases, there was a span of 6 bases. The CDR3 DNA reads as TGTGCCAGCAGTTTCCCTAGCTCCTACAATGAGCAGTTCTTC. This gives the protein CASSFPSSYNEQFF.

There are a few counts of this clonotype. The chain has TRBV4-1 and TRBJ2-1; perhaps TRBD2 as D (6 bases). Germline V CDR1 and CDR2: MGHRA, YSYEKL. V lost 3 bases and J 7 bases, leaving 13 bases between the germline ends. This CDR3 is built from 14 residues. This CDR3 is CASSQPRAGNEQFF. The CDR3 DNA sequence: TGCGCCAGCAGCCAGCCGAGAGCGGGTAATGAGCAGTTCTTC.

The V call is TRBV5-5, the J call TRBJ1-4; no clear D gene. Per the germline V gene, CDR1 is SGHKS and CDR2 is YYEKEE (reference sequence). The CDR3 is 15 residues long. Deletions cut 6 bases from V and 5 bases from J, with 17 bases between. This CDR3 reads CASNLLGVYNEKLFF. In DNA form, the CDR3 reads TGTGCCAGCAACCTCCTGGGAGTCTACAATGAAAAACTGTTTTTT.

This rearrangement joins TRBV6-6 to TRBJ2-1; D is unresolved. There are 12 residues in the CDR3. Trimming shortened V by 6 bases and J by 8 bases, and 11 bases separated the two germline ends. CDR1 is MNHNY, CDR2 SVGAGI, per germline (reference sequence). CDR3 bases: TGTGCCAGCAGGTACCGCACGGATGAGCAGTTCTTC. Encoded protein: CASRYRTDEQFF.

This clonotype was seen a few times. The chain combines TRBV7-9 with TRBJ1-2; unclear D gene. Germline V gene lookup returns CDR1 SEHNR and CDR2 FQNEAQ (reference sequence). CDR3 length: 13 residues. The V gene lost 5 bases and the J gene lost 4 bases, with 11 bases spanning the gap. The CDR3 sequence is CASSPLEGYGYTF. CDR3 DNA sequence: TGTGCCAGCAGCCCATTGGAGGGCTATGGCTACACCTTC. The full variable domain, completed using reference TRBV7-9 and TRBJ1-2, is DTGVSQNPRHKITKRGQNVTFRCDPISEHNRLYWYRQTLGQGPEFLTYFQNEAQLEKSRLLSDRFSAERPKGSFSTLEIQRTEQGDSAMYLCASSPLEGYGYTFGSGTRLTVV.

This clonotype was observed a single time. The chain links TRBV5-1 to TRBJ1-2, with no clear D. The CDR3 runs 17 residues. Trimming took 5 bases from V and 1 from J, leaving 21 bases between them. CDR1 is SGHRS, CDR2 YFSETQ, per germline. This CDR3 is CASSNKAGQIYNYGYTF. The CDR3 DNA sequence: TGCGCCAGCAGTAACAAGGCGGGCCAAATATATAACTATGGCTACACCTTC. Complete variable domain (other parts from reference TRBV5-1 and TRBJ1-2): KAGVTQTPRYLIKTRGQQVTLSCSPISGHRSVSWYQQTPGQGLQFLFEYFSETQRNKGNFPGRFSGRQFSNSRSEMNVSTLELGDSALYLCASSNKAGQIYNYGYTFGSGTRLTVV.

V gene TRBV13 combines with J gene TRBJ2-7; tentative D call: TRBD1 (7 bases). TRBJ2-5 matches the DNA end more closely, so the J call is doubtful. Germline V gene lookup returns CDR1 PRHDT and CDR2 FYEKMQ (reference sequence). The CDR3 runs 14 residues. The CDR3 coding sequence is TGTGCCAGCAGCTTTGGAGGGGGCAGGGAGACCCAGTACTTC. Protein product: CASSFGGGRETQYF.

V and J are TRBV7-9 and TRBJ2-1; 7 nucleotides align to TRBD1. Germline V lookup: CDR1 SEHNR, CDR2 FQNEAQ (reference sequence). CDR3 length equals 13 residues. Trimming at V came to 5 bases and at J to 11 bases, leaving 9 bases not matched to a gene. DNA for the CDR3: TGTGCCAGCAGCCCGCCGGAGACAGGGAAGCAGTTCTTC. This gives the protein CASSPPETGKQFF. Variable domain in full (rest from reference TRBV7-9 and TRBJ2-1): DTGVSQNPRHKITKRGQNVTFRCDPISEHNRLYWYRQTLGQGPEFLTYFQNEAQLEKSRLLSDRFSAERPKGSFSTLEIQRTEQGDSAMYLCASSPPETGKQFFGPGTRLTVL.

V gene TRBV14 combines with J gene TRBJ2-7, with TRBD2 as a possible D gene (6 bases). The CDR3 has 13 amino acids. Trimming left V 1 base short and J 7 bases short, with 11 bases between. Looked up from germline, CDR1 is SGHDN and CDR2 is FVKESK. This CDR3 reads CASSQVGGREQYF. The CDR3 bases are TGTGCCAGCAGCCAAGTGGGGGGAAGGGAGCAGTACTTC.

The rearrangement links TRBV24-1 to TRBJ2-7; 9 bases align to TRBD1. The DNA matches TRBJ2-5 better at its end, which makes the J call doubtful. The CDR3 contains 16 residues. CDR1 and CDR2 from the germline V gene are KGHDR and SFDVKD. The CDR3 here is CATSDFGTGLWETQYF. In DNA, the CDR3 is TGTGCCACCAGTGATTTTGGGACAGGGTTGTGGGAGACCCAGTACTTC.

The genes are TRBV10-3 and TRBJ1-2; the D gene is possibly TRBD1 (5 bases). Germline CDR1 and CDR2: ENHRY and SYGVKD. V lost 8 bases to trimming and J lost 1 base, with 17 bases between them. CDR3 length: 15 residues. CDR3 sequence reads: CAIGSGQGLNYGYTF. The CDR3 nucleotides read TGTGCCATCGGGAGTGGTCAGGGACTTAACTATGGCTACACCTTC.